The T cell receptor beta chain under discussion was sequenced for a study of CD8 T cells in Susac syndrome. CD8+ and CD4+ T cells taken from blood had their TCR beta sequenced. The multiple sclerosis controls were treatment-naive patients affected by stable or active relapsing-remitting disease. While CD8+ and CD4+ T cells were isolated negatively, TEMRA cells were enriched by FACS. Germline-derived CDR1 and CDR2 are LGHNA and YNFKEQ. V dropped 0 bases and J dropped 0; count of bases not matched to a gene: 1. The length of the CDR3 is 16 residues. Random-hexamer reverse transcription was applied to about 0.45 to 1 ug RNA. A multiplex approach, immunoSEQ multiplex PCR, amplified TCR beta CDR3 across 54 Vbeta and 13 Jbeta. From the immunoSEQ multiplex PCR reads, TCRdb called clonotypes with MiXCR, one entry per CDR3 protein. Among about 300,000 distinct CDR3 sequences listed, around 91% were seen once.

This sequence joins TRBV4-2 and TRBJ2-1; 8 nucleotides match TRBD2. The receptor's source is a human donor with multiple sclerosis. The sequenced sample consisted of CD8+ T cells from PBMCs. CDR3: CASSQEAGGSYNEQFF. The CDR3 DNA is TGTGCCAGCAGCCAAGAGGCGGGGGGCTCCTACAATGAGCAGTTCTTC.